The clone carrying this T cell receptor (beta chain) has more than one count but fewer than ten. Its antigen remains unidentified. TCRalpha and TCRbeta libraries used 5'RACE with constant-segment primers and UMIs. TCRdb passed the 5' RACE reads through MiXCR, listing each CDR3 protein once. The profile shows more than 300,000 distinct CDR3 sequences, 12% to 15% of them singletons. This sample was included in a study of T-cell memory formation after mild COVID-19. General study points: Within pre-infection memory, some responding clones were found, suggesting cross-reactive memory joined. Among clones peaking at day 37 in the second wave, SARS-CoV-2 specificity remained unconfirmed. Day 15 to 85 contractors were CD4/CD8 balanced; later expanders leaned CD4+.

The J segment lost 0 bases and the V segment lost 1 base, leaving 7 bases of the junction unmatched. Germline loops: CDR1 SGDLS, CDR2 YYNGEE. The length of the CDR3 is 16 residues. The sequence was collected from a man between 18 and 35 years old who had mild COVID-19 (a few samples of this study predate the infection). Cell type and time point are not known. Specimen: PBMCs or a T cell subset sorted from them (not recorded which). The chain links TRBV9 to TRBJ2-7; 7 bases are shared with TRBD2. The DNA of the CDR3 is TGTGCCAGCAGCGTATCAGCGGGGACCCGCTCCTACGAGCAGTACTTC. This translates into CASSVSAGTRSYEQYF.